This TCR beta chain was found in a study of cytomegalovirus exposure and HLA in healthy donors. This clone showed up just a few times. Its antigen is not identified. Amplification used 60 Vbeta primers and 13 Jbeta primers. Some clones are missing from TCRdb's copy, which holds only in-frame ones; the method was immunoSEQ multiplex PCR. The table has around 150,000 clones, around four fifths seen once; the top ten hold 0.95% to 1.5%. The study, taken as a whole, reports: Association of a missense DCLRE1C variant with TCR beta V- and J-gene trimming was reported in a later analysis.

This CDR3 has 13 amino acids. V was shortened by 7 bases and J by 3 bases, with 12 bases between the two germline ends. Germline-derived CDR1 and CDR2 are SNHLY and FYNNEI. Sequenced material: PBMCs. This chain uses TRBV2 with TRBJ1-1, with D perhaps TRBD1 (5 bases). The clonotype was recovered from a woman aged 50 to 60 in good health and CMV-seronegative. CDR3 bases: TGTGCCAGCACAGAGGAGGGGTACACTGAAGCTTTCTTT. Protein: CASTEEGYTEAFF.